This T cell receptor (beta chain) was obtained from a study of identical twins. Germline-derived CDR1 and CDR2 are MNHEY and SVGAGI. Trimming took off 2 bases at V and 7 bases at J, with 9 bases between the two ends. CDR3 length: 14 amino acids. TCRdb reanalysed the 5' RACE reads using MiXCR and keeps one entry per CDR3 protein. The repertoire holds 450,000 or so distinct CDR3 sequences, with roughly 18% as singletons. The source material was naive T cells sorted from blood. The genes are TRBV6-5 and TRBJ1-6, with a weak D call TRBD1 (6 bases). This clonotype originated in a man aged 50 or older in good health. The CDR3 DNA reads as TGTGCCAGCAGTTACCGGGACACGAATTCACCCCTCCACTTT. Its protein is CASSYRDTNSPLHF.